Reported below is one T cell receptor beta chain. Its antigen is unknown. TCRdb's copy holds only in-frame clones and misses some; the assay was immunoSEQ multiplex PCR. In the table there are over 150,000 clones, over 75% of which are singletons. Trimming cost V 7 bases and J 3 bases, with 4 bases left between them. Germline-derived CDR1 and CDR2 are MDHEN and SYDVKM. The CDR3 extends over 11 amino acids. These data belong to a study of T cell responses to AZD1222 COVID-19 vaccine. Study-wide results and caveats: A reported finding is that nearly half of spike-specific TCRs target unmutated variant regions. Clonal diversity was possibly underestimated, and the donors were mostly white British, with more females.

V usage is TRBV28 and J usage is TRBJ1-5, with unresolved D. This receptor was identified in an adult in good health. Sequencing used peripheral blood, obtained on day 0 of AZD1222 vaccination. The CDR3: CASTNNQPQHF. The CDR3 coding sequence is TGTGCCAGCACCAACAATCAGCCCCAGCATTTT.